Listed below are T cell receptor beta chains from one sample, sequenced in a study of blood T cell repertoires in COVID-19. Data came from immunoSEQ multiplex PCR; TCRdb stores just in-frame clones and leaves some out. The top ten hold around 1.8% of the sample, which has hundreds of thousands of clones, nearly 90% seen once. Sequenced sample: PBMCs or T cells enriched from blood (not recorded which). The receptors were sampled from a woman younger than 30 with acute COVID-19. Each CDR3 is given with its conserved first and last residue.

V gene: TRBV28; CDR3 protein: CASSLGTQSGYTF
V gene: TRBV11-3; CDR3 protein: CASSSVTGSEQTQYF
V gene: TRBV5-5; CDR3 protein: CASSLPGAKDTQYF
V gene: TRBV12-3/TRBV12-4; CDR3 protein: CASSLKGAATIYF
V gene: TRBV7-2; CDR3 protein: CASSLVSRGEAFF
V gene: TRBV7-3; CDR3 protein: CASSLTSGGAEDTQYF
V gene: TRBV2; CDR3 protein: CASSYKGQGYQPQHF
V gene: TRBV20-1; CDR3 protein: CSAIDRSEAFF
V gene: TRBV5-5; CDR3 protein: CASEPRQGRETQYF
V gene: TRBV3-1/TRBV3-2; CDR3 protein: CASSQDRVSPGNTIYF
V gene: TRBV4-1; CDR3 protein: CASSQAARDRSYEQYF
V gene: TRBV3-1/TRBV3-2; CDR3 protein: CASSQGFSGGAQYF
V gene: TRBV28; CDR3 protein: CASSLGVGGGPNSPLHF
V gene: TRBV2; CDR3 protein: CASSGGWEGNTEAFF
V gene: TRBV29-1; CDR3 protein: CSARDYQETQYF
V gene: TRBV28; CDR3 protein: CASASSGRAGTDTQYF
V gene: TRBV6-5; CDR3 protein: CASSPGEPRNQPQHF
V gene: TRBV28; CDR3 protein: CASRLAGDEQFF
V gene: TRBV4-1; CDR3 protein: CASSHEDGTITDTQYF
V gene: TRBV5-4; CDR3 protein: CASSLGQELSYEQYF
V gene: TRBV7-2; CDR3 protein: CASSPRMVGNEQFF
V gene: TRBV7-2; CDR3 protein: CASSLVVAGGREQYF
V gene: TRBV27; CDR3 protein: CASSLAGTSGSYNEQFF
V gene: TRBV2; CDR3 protein: CARISTSFNEQFF
V gene: TRBV28; CDR3 protein: CASSSQIAIYF
V gene: TRBV10-3; CDR3 protein: CATQTRGGLYEQYF
V gene: TRBV13; CDR3 protein: CASSLNGYEQYF
V gene: TRBV3-1/TRBV3-2; CDR3 protein: CASSSGHLGTDTQYF
V gene: TRBV19; CDR3 protein: CASRAGANVLTF
V gene: TRBV12-3/TRBV12-4; CDR3 protein: CASTLARNQPQHF
V gene: TRBV7-9; CDR3 protein: CASSYSGSVYEQYF
V gene: TRBV28; CDR3 protein: CASSLGTQETQYF
V gene: TRBV14; CDR3 protein: CASSLGGSGNLAAETQYF
V gene: TRBV16; CDR3 protein: CASSQSEGGTEAFF
V gene: TRBV5-1; CDR3 protein: CASSPDSRDQPQHF
V gene: TRBV9; CDR3 protein: CASSVERTGVYGYTF
V gene: TRBV5-5; CDR3 protein: CASIVGMGGSDTQYF
V gene: TRBV3-1/TRBV3-2; CDR3 protein: CASSQISENSPLHF
V gene: TRBV11-3; CDR3 protein: CASSPRGAGNNEQFF
V gene: TRBV13; CDR3 protein: CASSSNPGQTNSPLHF
V gene: TRBV3-1/TRBV3-2; CDR3 protein: CASSQNGGPDGYTF
V gene: TRBV7-2; CDR3 protein: CASSSSRGRNSPLHF
V gene: TRBV27; CDR3 protein: CASRTNRVRNQPQHF
V gene: TRBV6-1; CDR3 protein: CASSGRDRRSDQPQHF
V gene: TRBV27; CDR3 protein: CASSLRGGDTEAFF
V gene: TRBV6-6; CDR3 protein: CASSYPGAPNTGELFF
V gene: TRBV4-1; CDR3 protein: CASSQPTRVAEAFF
V gene: TRBV12-5; CDR3 protein: CASGLVRPSGVNYEQYF
V gene: TRBV6-5; CDR3 protein: CASFTSGGSYEQYF
V gene: TRBV7-2; CDR3 protein: CASSPPGAGNTIYF
V gene: TRBV20-1; CDR3 protein: CSASLGALNEKLFF
V gene: TRBV7-9; CDR3 protein: CASSLLRQTNTGELFF
V gene: TRBV28; CDR3 protein: CASSFDRGNTEAFF